This is a list of T cell receptor beta chains from one sample in a study of blood T cells in healthy people across ages. TCRdb recomputed calls from the 5' RACE reads with MiXCR, one row per CDR3 protein. The sample lists about a million distinct CDR3 sequences; 35% to 45% were seen once. The sequenced material came from blood. The origin of the receptors is a man younger than 30 in good health. Both conserved end residues are part of each CDR3. A D gene is named only where the DNA matches it firmly. Rows give clone size only sometimes, using once, few, many, or a class for an expanded clone.

NA,NA,TRBJ2-1,TRBV12-3/TRBV12-4,TGTGCCAGCAGTTTCCCCCTGTCGCAGGAGCAGTTCTTC,CASSFPLSQEQFF
many,TRBD2,TRBJ2-1,TRBV7-2,TGTGCCAGCAGCTTACCCCAGCGGGGAAACAATGAGCAGTTCTTC,CASSLPQRGNNEQFF
NA,NA,TRBJ1-2,TRBV5-1,TGCGCCAGCTCCCTGGGCCAGACCCCGAGCTACACCTTC,CASSLGQTPSYTF
NA,NA,TRBJ1-5,TRBV4-2,TGTGCCAGCAGCCAATCGACCGGGACGGGAGACAATCAGCCCCAGCATTTT,CASSQSTGTGDNQPQHF
NA,TRBD1,TRBJ2-5,TRBV7-6,TGTGCCAGCAGCTCTAACAGGGGGCGGGAGACCCAGTACTTC,CASSSNRGRETQYF
NA,NA,TRBJ1-4,TRBV9,TGTGCCAGCAGCCAGACGGGATCCGAAAAACTGTTTTTT,CASSQTGSEKLFF
NA,TRBD1,TRBJ2-1,TRBV7-9,TGTGCCAGCAGCTCAGCCCGGGACAGGGGCCGAAATGAGCAGTTCTTC,CASSSARDRGRNEQFF
NA,NA,TRBJ1-2,TRBV20-1,TGCAGTGCTAGAGGGTTCGGGGGGCCCCATGGCTACACCTTC,CSARGFGGPHGYTF
NA,NA,TRBJ2-5,TRBV10-3,TGTGCCATCAGTGGGCAAGTCACTAGAGAGACCCAGTACTTC,CAISGQVTRETQYF
few,TRBD2,TRBJ2-3,TRBV28,TGTGCCAGCAGTCCTACGGGACTAGCGTTTTTTTCTAGCACAGATACGCAGTATTTT,CASSPTGLAFFSSTDTQYF